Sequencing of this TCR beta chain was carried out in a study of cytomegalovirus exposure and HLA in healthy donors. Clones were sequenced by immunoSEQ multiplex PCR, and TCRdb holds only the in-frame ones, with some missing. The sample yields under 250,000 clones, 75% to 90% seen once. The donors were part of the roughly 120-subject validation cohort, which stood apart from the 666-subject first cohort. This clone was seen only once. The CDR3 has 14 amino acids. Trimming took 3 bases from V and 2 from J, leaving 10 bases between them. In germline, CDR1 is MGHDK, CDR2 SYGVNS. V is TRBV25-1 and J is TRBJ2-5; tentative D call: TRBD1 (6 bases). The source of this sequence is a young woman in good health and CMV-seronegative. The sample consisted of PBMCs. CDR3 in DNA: TGTGCCAGCAGTGACCTGACAGGACAAGAGACCCAGTACTTC. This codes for CASSDLTGQETQYF. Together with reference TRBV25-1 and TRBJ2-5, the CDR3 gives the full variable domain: EADIYQTPRYLVIGTGKKITLECSQTMGHDKMYWYQQDPGMELHLIHYSYGVNSTEKGDLSSESTVSRIRTEHFPLTLESARPSHTSQYLCASSDLTGQETQYFGPGTRLLVL.